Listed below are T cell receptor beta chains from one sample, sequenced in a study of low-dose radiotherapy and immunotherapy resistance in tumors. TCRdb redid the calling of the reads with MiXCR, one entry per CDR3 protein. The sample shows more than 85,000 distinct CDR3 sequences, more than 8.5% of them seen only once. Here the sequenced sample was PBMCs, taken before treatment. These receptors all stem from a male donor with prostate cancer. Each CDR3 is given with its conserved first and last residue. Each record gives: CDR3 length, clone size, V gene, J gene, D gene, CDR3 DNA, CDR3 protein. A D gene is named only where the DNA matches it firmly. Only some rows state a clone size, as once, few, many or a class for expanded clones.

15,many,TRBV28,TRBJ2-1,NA,TGTGCCAGCAGTAGTCCGGTCACAGTGGGCAATGAGCAGTTCTTC,CASSSPVTVGNEQFF
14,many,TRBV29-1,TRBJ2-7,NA,TGCAGCGTAGGTGGGACGGCGACCACCTACGAGCAGTACTTC,CSVGGTATTYEQYF
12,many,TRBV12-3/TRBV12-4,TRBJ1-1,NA,TGTGCCAGCAGTGAAGGGTTCACTGAAGCTTTCTTT,CASSEGFTEAFF
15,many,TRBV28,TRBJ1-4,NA,TGTGCCAGCAGTTTGAGGAATCGGGCTAATGAAAAACTGTTTTTT,CASSLRNRANEKLFF
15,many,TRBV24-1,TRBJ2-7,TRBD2,TGTGCCACCAGTGACCCCGGGACTAGCGGTTACGAGCAGTACTTC,CATSDPGTSGYEQYF
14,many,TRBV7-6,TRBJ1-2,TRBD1,TGTGCCAGCAGCCAGGGGGACAGCGGCTATGGCTACACCTTC,CASSQGDSGYGYTF
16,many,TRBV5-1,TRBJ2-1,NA,TGCGCCAGCAGCTCCAGAGTGGGGCAGCGATACAATGAGCAGTTCTTC,CASSSRVGQRYNEQFF
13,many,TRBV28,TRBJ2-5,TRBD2,TGTGCCAGCAGACTAGCGGGATCTGAGACCCAGTACTTC,CASRLAGSETQYF
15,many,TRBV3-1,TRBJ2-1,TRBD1,TGTGCCAGCAGCTCCGGGACAGGGGGTTACAATGAGCAGTTCTTC,CASSSGTGGYNEQFF
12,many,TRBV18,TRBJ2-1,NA,TGTGCCAGCTCCCCGGCCGGCGTTGAGCAGTTCTTC,CASSPAGVEQFF
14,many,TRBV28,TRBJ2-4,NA,TGTGCCAGCAGTCGCCCCGGAGGAGTATACATTCAGTACTTC,CASSRPGGVYIQYF
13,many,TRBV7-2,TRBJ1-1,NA,TGTGCCAGCAGCTACCGGGGGGCGGATGAAGCTTTCTTT,CASSYRGADEAFF
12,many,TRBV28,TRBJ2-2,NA,TGTGCAATGGCAGGGTATTCTGGGGAGCTGTTTTTT,CAMAGYSGELFF
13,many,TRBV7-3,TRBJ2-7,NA,TGTGCCAGCAGTTCAATCCGAGGGAACGAGCAGTACTTC,CASSSIRGNEQYF
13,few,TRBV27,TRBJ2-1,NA,TGTGCCAGCAAATGGGGGATGGGCAATGAGCAGTTCTTC,CASKWGMGNEQFF
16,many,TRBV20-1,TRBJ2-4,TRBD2,TGCAGTGCTAGGGAGCTAGCGGGAGGAGCCAAAAACATTCAGTACTTC,CSARELAGGAKNIQYF
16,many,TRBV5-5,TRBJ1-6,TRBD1,TGTGCCAGCAGCTTAGCCGGGACAGGTGGTAATTCACCCCTCCACTTT,CASSLAGTGGNSPLHF
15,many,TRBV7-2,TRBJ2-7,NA,TGTGCCAGCTTAATATTCGGGGCCGCGTCGAACGAGCAGTACTTC,CASLIFGAASNEQYF
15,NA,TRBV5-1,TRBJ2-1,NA,TGCGCCAGCAGCTTGGAGGTGGGGGCTCTCCATGAGCAGTTCTTC,CASSLEVGALHEQFF
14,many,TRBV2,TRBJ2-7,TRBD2,TGTGCCCAAGGGAGTGCGGGAGCCCCGGGGGAGCAGTACTTC,CAQGSAGAPGEQYF
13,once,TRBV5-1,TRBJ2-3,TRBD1,TGCGCCAGCAGCTCGACAGGGCTCGATACGCAGTATTTT,CASSSTGLDTQYF
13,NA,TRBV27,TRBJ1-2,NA,TGTGCCAGCAGCCCAGTAGGCGCCTATGGCTACACCTTC,CASSPVGAYGYTF
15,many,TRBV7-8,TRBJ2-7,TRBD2,TGTGCCAGCAGCTTACCGCTAGCGGGAGTAGGCGAGCAGTACTTC,CASSLPLAGVGEQYF
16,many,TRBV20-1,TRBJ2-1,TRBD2,TGCAGTGCTAGGAGTCTGACTAGCGCGAGATACAATGAGCAGTTCTTC,CSARSLTSARYNEQFF
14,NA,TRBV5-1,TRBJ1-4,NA,TGCGCCAGCAGTGGAGGGGAGCCGGGTGAAAAACTGTTTTTT,CASSGGEPGEKLFF
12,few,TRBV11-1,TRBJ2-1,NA,TGTGCCAGCAGCTCCGAGCGCCCTGAGCAGTTCTTC,CASSSERPEQFF
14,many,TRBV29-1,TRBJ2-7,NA,TGCAGCGTTGATTTATTCAGGGTCGGCGACGAGCAGTACTTC,CSVDLFRVGDEQYF
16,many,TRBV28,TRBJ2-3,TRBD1,TGTGCCAGCAGTTTAAGACAGGGCCCCCGCACAGATACGCAGTATTTT,CASSLRQGPRTDTQYF
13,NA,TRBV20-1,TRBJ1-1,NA,TGCAGTGCTCAGAGCCCGGGGAACACTGAAGCTTTCTTT,CSAQSPGNTEAFF
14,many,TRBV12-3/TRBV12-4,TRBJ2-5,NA,TGTGCCAGCAGCTCACCAGGGGAGGGGGAGACCCAGTACTTC,CASSSPGEGETQYF
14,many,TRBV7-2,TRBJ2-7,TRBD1,TGTGCCAGCAGCTTATCAGGGGGCCGGTACGAGCAGTACTTC,CASSLSGGRYEQYF
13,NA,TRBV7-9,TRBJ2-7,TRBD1,TGTGCCAGCAGCTGGATGGACAGGGTCGAGCAGTACTTC,CASSWMDRVEQYF
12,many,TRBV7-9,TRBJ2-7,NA,TGTGCCAGCAGACTCGGGACGAACGAGCAGTACTTC,CASRLGTNEQYF
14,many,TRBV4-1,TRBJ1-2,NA,TGCGCCAGCAGCCAAGGGGACCTGAACTATGGCTACACCTTC,CASSQGDLNYGYTF
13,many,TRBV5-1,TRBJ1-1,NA,TGTGCCAGCAGCTTTCAGGGGAACACTGAAGCTTTCTTT,CASSFQGNTEAFF
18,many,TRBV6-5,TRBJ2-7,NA,TGTTCCAGCAGTTACTCGTCCCCGGACAGAGGATTAAACTACGAGCAGTACTTC,CSSSYSSPDRGLNYEQYF
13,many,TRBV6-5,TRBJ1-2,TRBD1,TGTGCCAGCAGGGACAGGGTGTCTGCCGGCTACACCTTC,CASRDRVSAGYTF
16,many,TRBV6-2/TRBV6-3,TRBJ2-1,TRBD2,TGTGCCAGCAGGGGCACGACTAGCGGGAGTGTGAATGAGCAGTTCTTC,CASRGTTSGSVNEQFF
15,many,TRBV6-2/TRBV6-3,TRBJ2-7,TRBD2,TGTGCCAGCACCTCCGGGCTAGCGGGAGCCTACGAGCAGTACTTC,CASTSGLAGAYEQYF
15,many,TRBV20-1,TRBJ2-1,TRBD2,TGCAGTGCTAGACCGGGGACTAGCGCCAACAATGAGCAGTTCTTC,CSARPGTSANNEQFF
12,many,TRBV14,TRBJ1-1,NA,TGTGCCAGCAGCCCCTGGGACACTGAAGCTTTCTTT,CASSPWDTEAFF
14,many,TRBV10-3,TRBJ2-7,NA,TGTGCCATCAGTGAGGGACAGAAAACCTACGAGCAGTACTTC,CAISEGQKTYEQYF
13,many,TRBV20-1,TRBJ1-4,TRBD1,TGCAGTGCCAGTACAGGGGGGGACGAAAAACTGTTTTTT,CSASTGGDEKLFF
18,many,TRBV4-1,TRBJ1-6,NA,TGCGCCAGCAGCCAAGAATCTCTGCCGGGGAGTAATAATTCACCCCTCCACTTT,CASSQESLPGSNNSPLHF
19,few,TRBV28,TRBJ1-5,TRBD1,TGTGCCAGCAGTAACTACTACCCCGGGACAGGGTTTAGCAATCAGCCCCAGCATTTT,CASSNYYPGTGFSNQPQHF
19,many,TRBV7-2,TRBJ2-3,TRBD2,TGTGCCAGCAGGCTTACGGGTTGGGCGGGAGACTTCTACACAGATACGCAGTATTTT,CASRLTGWAGDFYTDTQYF
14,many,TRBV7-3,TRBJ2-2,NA,TGTGCCAGCAGCTTAAGCCAGCCCACCGGGGAGCTGTTTTTT,CASSLSQPTGELFF
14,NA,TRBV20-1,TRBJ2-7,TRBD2,TGCAGTGCCAAGCCCGGGACTAGCCCCTCCGCGCAGTACTTC,CSAKPGTSPSAQYF
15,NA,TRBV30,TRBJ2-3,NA,TGTGCCTGGAGTGTAATCGGCAGAAGCACAGATACGCAGTATTTT,CAWSVIGRSTDTQYF
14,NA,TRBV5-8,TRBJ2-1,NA,TGTGCCAGCAGCTTTTGGGTCGAAAACAATGAGCAGTTCTTC,CASSFWVENNEQFF
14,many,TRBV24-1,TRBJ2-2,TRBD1,TGTGCCACCGCGACAGGGGTGAACACCGGGGAGCTGTTTTTT,CATATGVNTGELFF
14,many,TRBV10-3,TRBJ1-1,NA,TGTGCCATCAGTGGGCCAGGGGTTCGCACTGAAGCTTTCTTT,CAISGPGVRTEAFF
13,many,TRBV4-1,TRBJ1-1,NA,TGCGCCAGCAGCCAAGATACCCTAAATGAAGCTTTCTTT,CASSQDTLNEAFF